These 22 T cell receptor beta chains were sequenced from one sample in a study of response to subunit inactivated influenza vaccine. TCRdb fed the RT-PCR reads into MiXCR, producing one record per CDR3 protein. The profile covers about half a million distinct CDR3 sequences, with around 8% appearing a single time and under 15% taken by the ten largest. This specimen consisted of PBMCs from blood, obtained around 25 months after vaccination. The receptors come from a man between 50 and 69 years old who received an inactivated influenza vaccine.

This clonotype came up a few times. CDR3 coding DNA: TGCGCCAGCAGCTTGGCCGGGGGATCCTACACCGGGGAGCTGTTTTTT. Protein sequence: CASSLAGGSYTGELFF. The gene calls are TRBV5-1 and TRBJ2-2; a possible D gene is TRBD2 (6 bases). The germline CDR1 and CDR2 sequences are SGHRS and YFSETQ. The CDR3 totals 16 residues. The V and J ends lost 0 bases and 3 bases respectively, with 12 bases between them.

This chain uses TRBV4-3 with TRBJ2-1; no clear D. Per germline, CDR1 LGHNA and CDR2 YSLEER. The CDR3 consists of 17 residues. The germline V and J ends were trimmed by 3 bases and 0 bases, with 15 bases remaining between them. In nucleotides, the CDR3 is TGCGCCAGCAGCCATGCATTGGCATCCAGCTCCTACAATGAGCAGTTCTTC. Translated: CASSHALASSSYNEQFF.

The V gene is TRBV5-1, the J gene TRBJ2-3; 10 bases align to TRBD2. CDR1 is SGHRS, CDR2 YFSETQ, per germline. The trim removed 3 bases at V and 0 bases at J, leaving 4 bases unmatched. The CDR3 totals 16 residues. The CDR3 sequence: CASSWKTSGSTDTQYF. For the CDR3, the DNA is TGCGCCAGCAGCTGGAAGACTAGCGGGAGCACAGATACGCAGTATTTT.

V usage is TRBV11-2 and J usage is TRBJ1-4; possibly TRBD1 for D (5 bases). The CDR3 runs 14 residues. Trimming took 2 bases from V and 6 from J, leaving 10 bases between them. Looked up from germline, CDR1 is SGHAT and CDR2 is FQNNGV. This CDR3 is CASSLTGLDEKLFF. In nucleotides, the CDR3 is TGTGCCAGCAGCTTAACGGGGCTCGATGAAAAACTGTTTTTT. Combining the CDR3 with reference TRBV11-2 and TRBJ1-4 gives the whole variable domain EAGVAQSPRYKIIEKRQSVAFWCNPISGHATLYWYQQILGQGPKLLIQFQNNGVVDDSQLPKDRFSAERLKGVDSTLKIQPAKLEDSAVYLCASSLTGLDEKLFFGSGTQLSVL.

The table lists this clonotype with a few counts. This sequence joins TRBV6-5 and TRBJ1-1, with D perhaps TRBD1 (5 bases). This CDR3 spans 14 amino acids. CDR1 MNHEY and CDR2 SVGAGI come from the germline V gene. V was pared by 4 bases and J by 4 bases, with 13 bases between. The CDR3 DNA reads as TGTGCCAGCAGTTCCCGGGACGGCAGCACTGAAGCTTTCTTT. Its translation is CASSSRDGSTEAFF.

This clonotype is deemed medium-sized. The chain is built from TRBV10-3 and TRBJ2-2, with 8 bases identical to TRBD1. Germline values: CDR1 ENHRY, CDR2 SYGVKD. CDR3 length: 17 residues. J lost 0 bases, V lost 6 bases, and 9 bases had no gene match. CDR3 in amino acids: CAIRRGRGQANTGELFF. The CDR3 DNA reads as TGTGCCATCAGACGGGGAAGGGGACAGGCGAACACCGGGGAGCTGTTTTTT.

This chain uses TRBV4-1 with TRBJ2-7; no definite D call. The CDR3 is made up of 14 amino acids. V was shortened by 0 bases and J by 3 bases, with 9 bases between the two germline ends. Germline V gene lookup returns CDR1 MGHRA and CDR2 YSYEKL. In DNA, the CDR3 is TGCGCCAGCAGCCAAGAATACAGAGACTACGAGCAGTACTTC. It translates to CASSQEYRDYEQYF.

This clonotype was detected only a few times. The chain joins TRBV5-8 to TRBJ2-1; the D is unclear. The V end lost 2 bases, the J end lost 4 bases, and 16 bases lay between the germline ends. Germline lookup yields CDR1 SGHTS and CDR2 YDEGEE. CDR3 length: 16 amino acids. The CDR3 protein is CASSFGPSFWYNEQFF. The CDR3 DNA follows: TGTGCCAGCAGCTTTGGGCCTTCTTTCTGGTACAATGAGCAGTTCTTC.

This clonotype was seen at least ten times. The V gene is TRBV3-1, the J gene TRBJ2-7, with 12 bases lining up with TRBD2. The junction had 5 bases not matched to a gene; V was cut back by 4 bases and J by 4 bases. Germline CDR1 is LGHDT and CDR2 is YNNKEL (reference sequence). This CDR3 has 15 residues. The CDR3, as DNA: TGTGCCAGCAGCCGCTCTAGCGGGGGGGCTTACGAGCAGTACTTC. Translation: CASSRSSGGAYEQYF.

The chain joins TRBV12-3 or TRBV12-4 to TRBJ1-2, with a tentative D call TRBD1 (5 bases). CDR3 length: 13 residues. The V gene lost 2 bases and the J gene lost 7 bases, with 11 bases spanning the gap. Here the CDR3 DNA reads TGTGCCAGCAGTTTATGGGGGGGAGGTGGCTACACCTTC. This gives the protein CASSLWGGGGYTF.

The chain combines TRBV30 with TRBJ1-1, with a tentative D call TRBD1 (6 bases). CDR3 length equals 13 residues. Germline V gene sequence: CDR1 GTSNPN, CDR2 SVGIG (reference sequence). V was pared by 3 bases and J by 6 bases, with 14 bases between. The chain's CDR3 is CAWSLQGVAEAFF. CDR3 DNA: TGTGCCTGGAGCCTACAGGGAGTCGCTGAAGCTTTCTTT.

This clonotype was seen a few times. The chain combines TRBV5-6 with TRBJ2-4, with D unresolved. Trimming stripped 4 bases from V and 6 bases from J, with 14 bases between. There are 14 residues in the CDR3. CDR1 is SGHDT and CDR2 is YYEEEE in the germline V gene. The CDR3 DNA sequence: TGTGCCAGCAGCCCCCTTTTGGGCCCAAACATTCAGTACTTC. It yields the protein CASSPLLGPNIQYF.

Ten or more counts support this clonotype. This rearrangement joins TRBV5-1 to TRBJ2-4; the D gene is possibly TRBD2 (5 bases). CDR3 length: 20 amino acids. The germline V and J ends were trimmed by 1 base and 0 bases, with 23 bases remaining between them. Germline loops: CDR1 SGHRS, CDR2 YFSETQ. The chain's CDR3 is CASSLRITSGKGSAKNIQYF. DNA for the CDR3: TGCGCCAGCAGCTTGCGTATTACGTCCGGGAAGGGATCAGCCAAAAACATTCAGTACTTC.

This clonotype was recorded many times. CDR3 sequence reads: CASSFVPIGQGHSGANVLTF. CDR3 sequence (DNA): TGCGCCAGCAGCTTTGTTCCTATAGGACAGGGCCACTCTGGGGCCAACGTCCTGACTTTC. The rearrangement joins TRBV5-1 to TRBJ2-6; 8 bases are a match to TRBD1. Per germline, CDR1 SGHRS and CDR2 YFSETQ. Unmatched junction bases numbered 13, after V lost 2 bases and J lost 0 bases. This CDR3 region has 20 residues.

This clonotype has more than one count but fewer than ten. The rearrangement links TRBV6-2 or TRBV6-3 to TRBJ2-5; 8 bases line up with TRBD2. In germline, CDR1 is MNHEY, CDR2 SVGEGT. The V segment lost 1 base and the J segment 0 bases; nucleotides outside the gene matches: 16. There are 20 residues in the CDR3. CDR3 nucleotides: TGTGCCAGCAGTTACTTCCGCGGGGGGCTCTCTCGGTTGTACCAAGAGACCCAGTACTTC. Residues: CASSYFRGGLSRLYQETQYF.

This clonotype showed up many times. The chain carries TRBV20-1 and TRBJ2-5, with D possibly matching TRBD2 (6 bases). This CDR3 is 13 amino acids long. Germline values: CDR1 DFQATT, CDR2 SNEGSKA (reference sequence). The CDR3 DNA reads as TGCAGCGCAGGATGGGACTCCCAAGAGACCCAGTACTTC. Translation: CSAGWDSQETQYF.

This clonotype was counted a single time. Possible read error: a much larger clone is one base away. The CDR3 region is CASSFASGPETQYF. The DNA for the CDR3 is TGTGCCAGCAGTTTTGCTAGCGGTCCGGAGACCCAGTACTTC. The chain links TRBV12-3 or TRBV12-4 to TRBJ2-5, with 7 bases that match TRBD2. The CDR3 contains 14 residues. The junction had 6 bases not matched to a gene; V was cut back by 3 bases and J by 5 bases.

This clonotype was observed many times. The chain joins TRBV6-1 to TRBJ1-2; TRBD1 matches at 9 bases. V shed 5 bases, J shed 8 bases, and the junction held 6 bases outside the gene matches. This CDR3 has 13 amino acids. Germline assignment: CDR1 MNHNS and CDR2 SASEGT. Written as DNA, the CDR3 is TGTGCCAGCAGTCGGGACAGGGTCGGAGGCTACACCTTC. Residues: CASSRDRVGGYTF.

Ten or more counts support this clonotype. J is TRBJ1-6 and V is TRBV12-3 or TRBV12-4; 7 bases align to TRBD1. The CDR3 loop spans 14 amino acids. V lost 5 bases to trimming and J lost 10 bases; unmatched junction nucleotides: 8. CDR3 coding DNA: TGTGCCAGCAGTCCACAGGGACAGCGATCACCCCTCCACTTT. Translating gives CASSPQGQRSPLHF.

This chain joins TRBV11-2 and TRBJ2-2, with D unresolved. CDR3 size: 14 residues. Per the germline V gene, CDR1 is SGHAT and CDR2 is FQNNGV. Trimming left V 1 base short and J 5 bases short, with 8 bases between. CDR3 amino acids: CASSLVGQTGELFF. CDR3 nucleotides: TGTGCCAGCAGCTTAGTCGGGCAGACCGGGGAGCTGTTTTTT.

This sequence joins TRBV10-3 and TRBJ2-7, with TRBD2 matching over 7 bases. Germline V gene data show CDR1 as ENHRY and CDR2 as SYGVKD. The CDR3 has 14 residues. Trimming removed 4 bases from V and 0 bases from J; junction bases left unmatched: 3. CDR3 in DNA: TGTGCCATCAGTGGGGCTAGCGGCTCCTACGAGCAGTACTTC. This codes for CAISGASGSYEQYF.

This clonotype turned up a few times. The chain carries TRBV6-6 and TRBJ2-3, with a weak D call TRBD1 (5 bases). The germline V gene has CDR1 MNHNY and CDR2 SVGAGI (reference sequence). The CDR3 consists of 13 residues. V lost 10 bases to trimming and J lost 1 base, with 12 bases between them. The CDR3 is CAIQGPGTDTQYF. CDR3 coding DNA: TGTGCCATCCAGGGCCCGGGCACAGATACGCAGTATTTT.